This entry features one T cell receptor beta chain sequence. Its matching antigen is unknown. H&E slides confirmed each diagnosis, reviewed by two pathologists independently. Macro-dissection enriched premalignant or tumor cells before nucleic acid extraction. TCRdb's copy holds only in-frame clones and misses some; the assay was immunoSEQ multiplex PCR. This table holds roughly 6,300 clones, 78% found once. The data are from a study of immune evolution from preneoplasia to lung adenocarcinoma. Regarding the study as a whole: Top clone frequencies peaked in normal lung, apparently declining through invasive adenocarcinoma.

V shed 7 bases, J shed 6 bases, and the junction held 8 bases outside the gene matches. CDR3 length equals 15 residues. Germline V gene data show CDR1 as SGHRS and CDR2 as YFSETQ. Sample: FFPE lung adenocarcinoma in situ tissue. The clonotype comes from a donor of 70 years or more with lung adenocarcinoma. The chain is built from TRBV5-1 and TRBJ2-1; 12 nucleotides align to TRBD2. Here the CDR3 reads CASQDLAGGPNEQFF. As DNA, the CDR3 is TGCGCCAGCCAAGACCTAGCGGGGGGGCCCAATGAGCAGTTCTTC.